One and the same sample provided the 10 T cell receptor beta chains below, sequenced in a study of OX40 agonist ivuxolimab in advanced cancers. Using immunoSEQ multiplex PCR, the repertoire was profiled, and TCRdb retains in-frame clones only, with some absent. The table lists 40,000 to 60,000 clones, 85% to 95% of them singletons. This specimen consisted of CD4+ or CD8+ T cells sorted from blood, obtained in a trial of the OX40 agonist ivuxolimab. Receptors were obtained from an adult with an advanced solid tumor such as melanoma, head and neck, liver or kidney cancer.

The CDR3 DNA reads as TGTGCCACCAGCGAGCAGCGGACAGTTAATGAAAAACTGTTTTTT. It yields the protein CATSEQRTVNEKLFF. The gene calls are TRBV15 and TRBJ1-4; weak D call: TRBD1 (6 bases). The CDR3 covers 15 residues. Per germline, CDR1 LNHNV and CDR2 YYDKDF (reference sequence). V was trimmed by 5 bases and J by 4 bases, leaving 14 bases between them. The whole variable domain, remainder taken from reference TRBV15 and TRBJ1-4, is DAMVIQNPRYQVTQFGKPVTLSCSQTLNHNVMYWYQQKSSQAPKLLFHYYDKDFNNEADTPDNFQSRRPNTSFCFLDIRSPGLGDTAMYLCATSEQRTVNEKLFFGSGTQLSVL.

The chain employs TRBV13 and TRBJ2-1, with 9 positions matching TRBD2. This CDR3 has 16 residues. V gave up 2 bases and J gave up 4 bases; unmatched junction bases: 6. In germline, CDR1 is PRHDT, CDR2 FYEKMQ (reference sequence). CDR3 coding DNA: TGTGCCAGCAGCTTAATGGCGGGGGGGCTTTACAATGAGCAGTTCTTC. Encoded protein: CASSLMAGGLYNEQFF.

This clone was counted a single time. The chain is built from TRBV27 and TRBJ1-4; 7 bases agree with TRBD1. The CDR3 runs to 16 residues. CDR1 MNHEY and CDR2 SMNVEV come from the germline V gene (reference sequence). The V gene end was trimmed by 7 bases and the J gene end by 3 bases; junction bases not matched to a gene: 11. CDR3: CASTTNRDRPNEKLFF. The DNA for the CDR3 is TGTGCCAGCACCACCAACCGGGACAGACCTAATGAAAAACTGTTTTTT.

This clone was observed a few times. The chain has TRBV6-4 and TRBJ1-1; TRBD1 agrees at 7 bases. The CDR3 runs to 13 residues. The ends lost 0 bases at V and 8 bases at J; junction bases unmatched: 3. Germline assignment: CDR1 MRHNA and CDR2 SNTAGT. CDR3 DNA sequence: TGTGCCAGCAGTGACTCGGACAGGTTGGAAGCTTTCTTT. Translated, it gives CASSDSDRLEAFF.

The chain uses TRBV4-1 and TRBJ2-1, with D unclear. V lost 3 bases, J lost 8 bases, and 8 bases lay in between. This CDR3 spans 12 amino acids. Germline V gene sequence: CDR1 MGHRA, CDR2 YSYEKL. The CDR3 here is CASSQVVHEQFF. The CDR3 bases are TGCGCCAGCAGCCAGGTGGTCCATGAGCAGTTCTTC.

The J gene is TRBJ2-1, the V gene TRBV7-3; 10 nucleotides line up with TRBD2. The CDR3 is 15 amino acids. CDR1 is SGHTA, CDR2 FQGTGA, per germline. V trimming: 5 bases; J trimming: 4 bases; junction bases outside the gene matches: 5. CDR3 sequence reads: CASSPSGGGYNEQFF. The CDR3 region has the DNA TGTGCCAGCAGCCCCAGCGGGGGGGGATACAATGAGCAGTTCTTC.

J is TRBJ2-7 and V is TRBV4-1, with D possibly being TRBD1 (6 bases). CDR3 length: 15 amino acids. V lost 1 base, J lost 5 bases, and 15 bases lay in between. CDR1 and CDR2 (germline): MGHRA, YSYEKL. As DNA, the CDR3 is TGCGCCAGCAGCCAAGGTCAGGGGTGGTTCGACGAGCAGTACTTC. Its translation is CASSQGQGWFDEQYF.

This clone was detected only once. The chain has TRBV28 and TRBJ2-2, with D unclear. The V gene's germline CDR1 is MDHEN and CDR2 SYDVKM. V shed 3 bases and J shed 9 bases, with 5 bases lying between them. This CDR3 is built from 11 residues. The DNA for the CDR3 is TGTGCCAGCAGTTTGAGCTGGGAGCTGTTTTTT. Protein: CASSLSWELFF.

The chain couples TRBV7-9 to TRBJ2-1, with D possibly TRBD1 on 6 matching bases. V dropped 7 bases and J dropped 4 bases, with 17 bases sitting between them. Germline values: CDR1 SEHNR, CDR2 FQNEAQ (reference sequence). The CDR3 totals 15 residues. The CDR3 region is CASTDDRKRYNEQFF. The CDR3 DNA reads as TGTGCCAGCACCGACGACAGGAAAAGGTACAATGAGCAGTTCTTC.

This clone appeared once. V gene TRBV5-4 combines with J gene TRBJ1-1; a possible D gene is TRBD1 (6 bases). CDR1 is SGHNT, CDR2 YYREEE, per germline (reference sequence). V dropped 0 bases and J dropped 1 base, with 10 bases sitting between them. This CDR3 is 15 amino acids long. The CDR3 is CASSLASQGNTEAFF. In nucleotides, the CDR3 is TGTGCCAGCAGCTTGGCTTCACAGGGGAACACTGAAGCTTTCTTT.